This is a list of T cell receptor beta chains from one sample in a study of cytomegalovirus exposure and HLA in healthy donors. Generated by immunoSEQ multiplex PCR, the TCRdb table keeps only in-frame clones and is missing some. The sample holds 150,000 to 200,000 clones, 86% seen once. Sequenced sample: PBMCs. Source of these receptors: a woman younger than 30 in good health and CMV-seronegative. Both conserved end residues are trimmed from each CDR3. D genes are given only for firm matches.

>-|TRBV5-6|TRBJ1-2
ASSFGDYGYT
>TRBD2|TRBV4-1|TRBJ2-1
ASTVGGVYNEQF
>-|TRBV5-1|TRBJ2-1
ASSLGQTSPYNEQF
>-|TRBV5-5|TRBJ2-7
ASRAGQQVVYEQY
>TRBD2|TRBV30|TRBJ2-3
AWTLAGADTQY
>-|TRBV29-1|TRBJ2-7
SVEAGGTLYEQY
>TRBD2|TRBV6-5|TRBJ2-7
ASSYTSGSYEQY
>-|TRBV6-1|TRBJ2-3
ASSVVRTGDTQY
>TRBD2|TRBV6-4|TRBJ2-2
ASGLTSGSSAGELF
>TRBD1|TRBV13|TRBJ2-1
ASSSYTGEFGNEQF
>TRBD2|TRBV30|TRBJ2-5
AWSTSGGAVETQY
>-|TRBV5-6|TRBJ2-5
ASSLIPFGGAGETQY
>-|TRBV5-5|TRBJ1-1
ASSTGTRNTEAF
>TRBD1|TRBV6-1|TRBJ2-7
ASSAGTGGNEQY